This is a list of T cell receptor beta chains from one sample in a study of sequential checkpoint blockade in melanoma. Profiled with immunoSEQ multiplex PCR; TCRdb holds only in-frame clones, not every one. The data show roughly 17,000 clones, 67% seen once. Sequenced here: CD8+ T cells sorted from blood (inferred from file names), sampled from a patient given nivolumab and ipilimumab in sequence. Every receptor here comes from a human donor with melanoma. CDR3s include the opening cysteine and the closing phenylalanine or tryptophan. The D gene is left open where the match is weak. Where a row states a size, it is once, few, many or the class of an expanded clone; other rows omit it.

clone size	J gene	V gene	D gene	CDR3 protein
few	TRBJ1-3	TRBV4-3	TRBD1	CASSPGTGTGNTIYF
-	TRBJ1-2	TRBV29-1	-	CSVSESYGYTF
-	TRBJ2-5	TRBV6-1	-	CASSETVLLSTRKETQYF
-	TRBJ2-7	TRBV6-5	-	CASSDYRYEQYF
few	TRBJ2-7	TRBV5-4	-	CASSSTSYEQYF
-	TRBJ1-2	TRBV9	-	CASSAGTAYGYTF
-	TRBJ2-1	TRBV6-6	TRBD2	CASSYSQRGRDNEQFF
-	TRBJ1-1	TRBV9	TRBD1	CASSPTQGLNTEAFF
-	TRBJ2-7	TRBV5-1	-	CASSWETGYEQYF
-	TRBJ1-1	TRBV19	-	CASIQGQYMNTEAFF
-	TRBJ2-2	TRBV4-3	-	CASSLLWQGSTGELFF
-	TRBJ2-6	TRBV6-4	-	CASSDFGGSGANVLTF
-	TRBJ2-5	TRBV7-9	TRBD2	CASSLWEGETQYF
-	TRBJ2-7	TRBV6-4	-	CASSYPPQEQYF
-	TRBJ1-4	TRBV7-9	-	CASSYGEAGVNEKLFF
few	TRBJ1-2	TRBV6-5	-	CASSSPETEAYGYTF
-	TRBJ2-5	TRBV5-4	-	CASSLGQTETQYF
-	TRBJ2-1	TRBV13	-	CASSVAGSAAGEQFF
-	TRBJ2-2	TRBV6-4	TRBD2	CASSETSGGAETGELFF
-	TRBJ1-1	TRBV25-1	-	CASSDPGAGYTEAFF
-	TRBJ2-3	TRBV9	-	CASSSQGDTQYF
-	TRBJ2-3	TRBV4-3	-	CASSQGSPTSTDTQYF
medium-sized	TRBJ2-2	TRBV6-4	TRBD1	CASSDGTGHTGELFF
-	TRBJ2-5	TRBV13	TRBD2	CASSLGLAGAEPQETQYF
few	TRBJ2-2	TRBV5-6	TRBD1	CASSVYRGGELFF
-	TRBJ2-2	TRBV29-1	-	CSVEVGRYTGELFF
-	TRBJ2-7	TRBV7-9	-	CASSPAPGLSYEQYF
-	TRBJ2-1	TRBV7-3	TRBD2	CASSFGAGGYNEQFF
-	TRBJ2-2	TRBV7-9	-	CASSLNPVGSTGELFF
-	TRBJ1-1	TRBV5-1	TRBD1	CASSGGTGGLTEAFF
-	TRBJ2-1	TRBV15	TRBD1	CATSRDRGQIKQFF
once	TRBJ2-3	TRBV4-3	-	CASSQEFVSGNNLPTDTQYF
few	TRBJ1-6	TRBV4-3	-	CASTENRVDNSPLHF
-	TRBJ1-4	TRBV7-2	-	CASSSEGWRGREKLFF
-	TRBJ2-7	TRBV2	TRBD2	CASSAFGGGNHEQYF
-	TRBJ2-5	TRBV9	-	CASSVETQETQYF
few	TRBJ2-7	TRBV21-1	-	CASSKGIRGRADEQYF
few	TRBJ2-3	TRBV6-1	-	CASSFARNSGDTQYF
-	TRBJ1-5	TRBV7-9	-	CASSLGGSPQHF
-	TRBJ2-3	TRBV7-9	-	CASSNPLESSTDTQYF
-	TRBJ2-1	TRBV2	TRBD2	CASSPGTSGGAAYNEQFF
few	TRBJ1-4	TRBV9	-	CASSPPSAGLNEKLFF
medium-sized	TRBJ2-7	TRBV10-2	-	CASRGEPGYEQYF
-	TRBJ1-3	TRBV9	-	CASSGSRNTIYF
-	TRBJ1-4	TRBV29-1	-	CSVVQEGEKLFF